The TCR beta chain under discussion was sequenced for a study of cytomegalovirus exposure and HLA in healthy donors. Study-wide background: Of all 400 or so donors who were genotyped, about 84% belonged to the Caucasian-associated ancestry cluster.

CDR3 size: 12 residues. CDR1 and CDR2 (germline): SNHLY, FYNNEI. Trimming shortened V by 6 bases and J by 7 bases, and 12 bases separated the two germline ends. Only one count was recorded for this clone. PCR involved 60 Vbeta and 13 Jbeta primers. Assay used: immunoSEQ multiplex PCR; TCRdb lists only in-frame clones, some missing. Of about 76,000 clones detected, over 60% appear once; the ten largest clones hold about 16%. The TCR sequence derives from a woman aged 40 to 50 in good health and CMV-seropositive. Sequenced: PBMCs. V and J are TRBV2 and TRBJ1-1, with TRBD1 as a possible D gene (5 bases). The CDR3 DNA reads as TGTGCCAGCAGGGACAATTTGGGTGAAGCTTTCTTT. This encodes CASRDNLGEAFF. The entire variable domain, with the rest obtained from reference TRBV2 and TRBJ1-1, is as follows: EPEVTQTPSHQVTQMGQEVILRCVPISNHLYFYWYRQILGQKVEFLVSFYNNEISEKSEIFDDQFSVERPDGSNFTLKIRSTKLEDSAMYFCASRDNLGEAFFGQGTRLTVV.